The clone carrying this T cell receptor beta chain came up a few times. Its antigen is not identified. The PCR had 60 Vbeta and 13 Jbeta primers. TCRdb's copy holds only in-frame clones and misses some; the assay was immunoSEQ multiplex PCR. The sample lists 120,000 or so clones, around 77% occurring once. These data are taken from a study of cytomegalovirus exposure and HLA in healthy donors. Overall study findings and caveats: Compared with the roughly 670-donor mean, an Asian-associated ancestry cluster reportedly had fewer N-insertions, according to a later analysis.

The CDR3 runs 15 residues. CDR1 and CDR2 (germline): SGHVS, FNYEAQ. Trimming at V came to 6 bases and at J to 7 bases, leaving 10 bases not matched to a gene. Sequenced sample: PBMCs. V is TRBV7-6 and J is TRBJ2-2; 8 bases line up with TRBD1. This TCR was recovered from a man aged 45-60 years in good health and CMV-seropositive. The CDR3 region has the DNA TGTGCCAGCAGGAGGACAGGGAATTCGTACGGGGAGCTGTTTTTT. Its protein is CASRRTGNSYGELFF.